The 32 T cell receptor beta chains below come from one sample, sequenced in a study of beta chain features in type 1 diabetes. No cognate antigen is known for these TCRs. Overall study findings and caveats: All four CD4+ subsets from Type 1 diabetes patients carried moderately but significantly shorter TCRB CDR3s.

Every bit of the isolated RNA underwent reverse transcription, so sequencing read expressed TCRB transcripts. Measured with immunoSEQ multiplex PCR; TCRdb has only the in-frame clones, and not every one. The repertoire holds 200,000 to 300,000 clones, roughly 20% seen once, with around 0.03% in the top ten. The sample comprised naive CD4+ T cells from blood. Every receptor here comes from a woman between 35 and 50 years old with type 1 diabetes.

This sequence joins TRBV28 and TRBJ1-2, with 7 bases aligning to TRBD1. This CDR3 is 13 amino acids long. V dropped 5 bases and J dropped 2; count of bases not matched to a gene: 2. CDR1 is MDHEN, CDR2 SYDVKM, per germline. The CDR3 region has the DNA TGTGCCAGCAGTCCGGGACAGAACTATGGCTACACCTTC. Translated: CASSPGQNYGYTF.

This clone was detected a few times. This sequence joins TRBV28 and TRBJ1-2; 11 bases are a match to TRBD1. V gave up 5 bases and J gave up 4 bases; unmatched junction bases: 6. The germline V gene has CDR1 MDHEN and CDR2 SYDVKM. The CDR3 runs 15 residues. CDR3 in amino acids: CASSPGQGAGYGYTF. CDR3 DNA: TGTGCCAGCAGTCCTGGACAGGGGGCGGGCTATGGCTACACCTTC.

The CDR3 loop is CASSPPGSSNYGYTF. The DNA of the CDR3 is TGTGCCAGCAGTCCCCCGGGTTCCTCTAACTATGGCTACACCTTC. This rearrangement joins TRBV28 to TRBJ1-2; D is undetermined. CDR1 and CDR2 from the germline V gene are MDHEN and SYDVKM. V lost 5 bases and J 0 bases, leaving 13 bases between the germline ends. The CDR3 consists of 15 residues.

The genes are TRBV6-5 and TRBJ2-5; D may be TRBD2 (5 bases). The length of the CDR3 is 15 residues. V lost 7 bases to trimming and J lost 6 bases, with 21 bases between them. The V gene's germline CDR1 is MNHEY and CDR2 SVGAGI. The chain's CDR3 is CASNWTPERSQTQYF. The CDR3 DNA sequence: TGTGCCAGCAACTGGACTCCCGAACGCTCCCAGACCCAGTACTTC.

Comments on this clone: Different DNA sequences within this sample yield the same CDR3. The chain employs TRBV5-4 and TRBJ1-1; tentative D call: TRBD1 (6 bases). Germline V gene data show CDR1 as SGHNT and CDR2 as YYREEE (reference sequence). This CDR3 comprises 13 residues. V shed 4 bases and J shed 5 bases, with 12 bases lying between them. In DNA form, the CDR3 reads TGTGCCAGCAGCCTCAGGGGAGGGACTGAAGCTTTCTTT. This encodes CASSLRGGTEAFF.

The chain recombines TRBV30 with TRBJ2-2, with D hard to call. V was trimmed by 5 bases and J by 5 bases, leaving 9 bases between them. Germline CDR1 reads GTSNPN; CDR2 reads SVGIG (reference sequence). This CDR3 region has 12 residues. The CDR3 sequence: CAWGRSTGELFF. In nucleotides, the CDR3 is TGTGCCTGGGGCCGGAGTACCGGGGAGCTGTTTTTT.

This chain links TRBV18 with TRBJ1-6; unclear D gene. The CDR3 sequence is 13 residues long. The V gene lost 2 bases and the J gene lost 8 bases, with 7 bases spanning the gap. CDR1 is KGHSH, CDR2 LQKENI, per germline. In DNA form, the CDR3 reads TGTGCCAGCTCACCAGGGAGGGATTCACCCCTCCACTTT. It is translated as CASSPGRDSPLHF.

J is TRBJ2-1 and V is TRBV30, with a possible D match to TRBD2 (6 bases). Trimming removed 5 bases at V and 9 bases at J, with 20 bases between. Germline values: CDR1 GTSNPN, CDR2 SVGIG (reference sequence). This CDR3 spans 14 amino acids. CDR3 coding DNA: TGTGCCTGGGTAACCTCCCCGACTAGTACTGAGCAGTTCTTC. Residues: CAWVTSPTSTEQFF.

The table lists this clone with a few counts. This sequence joins TRBV5-6 and TRBJ2-6; perhaps TRBD1 as D (6 bases). Germline values: CDR1 SGHDT, CDR2 YYEEEE. Trimming removed 0 bases at V and 4 bases at J, with 8 bases between. This CDR3 has 15 residues. This chain's CDR3 is CASSLAGAGANVLTF. In DNA, the CDR3 is TGTGCCAGCAGCTTGGCAGGGGCAGGGGCCAACGTCCTGACTTTC.

This clone appeared a single time. The same CDR3 arises from other DNA sequences in this sample as well. This chain joins TRBV2 and TRBJ2-5, with D perhaps TRBD1 (6 bases). Germline loops: CDR1 SNHLY, CDR2 FYNNEI. The CDR3 sequence is 13 residues long. The V end was cut by 6 bases, the J end by 1 base, with 9 bases between. The chain's CDR3 is CASRRDTQETQYF. The DNA of the CDR3 is TGTGCCAGCAGAAGGGACACCCAAGAGACCCAGTACTTC.

The table lists this clone with a few counts. The J gene is TRBJ2-7, the V gene TRBV6-5; 9 nucleotides line up with TRBD1. V shed 6 bases and J 4 bases; nucleotides not matched to a gene: 7. Germline V gene data show CDR1 as MNHEY and CDR2 as SVGAGI. CDR3 length: 14 residues. The CDR3 region is CASSSGTGRYEQYF. CDR3 coding DNA: TGTGCCAGCAGCTCCGGGACAGGGCGGTACGAGCAGTACTTC.

This rearrangement joins TRBV7-2 to TRBJ2-4, with D perhaps matching TRBD2 (6 bases). V lost 2 bases and J 6 bases, leaving 11 bases between the germline ends. This CDR3 region has 14 residues. Germline V gene lookup returns CDR1 SGHTA and CDR2 FQGNSA. The CDR3: CASSLTEGGNIQYF. For the CDR3, the DNA is TGTGCCAGCAGCTTAACAGAGGGAGGAAACATTCAGTACTTC.

This clone was counted a few times. This chain links TRBV27 with TRBJ2-2, with D perhaps matching TRBD1 (5 bases). This CDR3 is 14 amino acids long. CDR1 MNHEY and CDR2 SMNVEV come from the germline V gene (reference sequence). Trimming shortened V by 6 bases and J by 4 bases, and 12 bases separated the two germline ends. CDR3: CASSTIGATGELFF. The CDR3 nucleotides read TGTGCCAGCAGCACGATAGGGGCCACCGGGGAGCTGTTTTTT.

The CDR3 nucleotides are TGTGCCAGCAGCTTAGAGAGGAAAGAGACCCAGTACTTC. Residues: CASSLERKETQYF. This chain joins TRBV7-2 and TRBJ2-5; D is ambiguous. The length of the CDR3 is 13 residues. CDR1 is SGHTA, CDR2 FQGNSA, per germline. With 1 base removed from V and 3 bases from J, the gap between germline ends came to 6 bases.

In this sample, this clone turned up a few times. The V gene is TRBV11-1, the J gene TRBJ2-6; weak D call: TRBD1 (6 bases). The CDR3 has 17 amino acids. Trimming shortened V by 5 bases and J by 0 bases, and 14 bases separated the two germline ends. CDR1 and CDR2 from the germline V gene are SGHAT and FQDESV (reference sequence). The CDR3 DNA follows: TGTGCCAGCAGCCCTAGACAGGTTAGCTCTGGGGCCAACGTCCTGACTTTC. This translates into CASSPRQVSSGANVLTF.

The rearrangement joins TRBV5-1 to TRBJ2-5, with D possibly being TRBD2 (6 bases). The CDR3 is 13 residues long. The germline V gene encodes CDR1 SGHRS and CDR2 YFSETQ. Deletions cut 4 bases from V and 5 bases from J, with 12 bases between. Here the CDR3 DNA reads TGCGCCAGCAGCGGGGGAGGACTGGAGACCCAGTACTTC. Translated: CASSGGGLETQYF.

In its sample, this clone was seen a few times. The DNA of the CDR3 is TGTGCCATCCGACAGGTTTATAATTCACCCCTCCACTTT. Translated: CAIRQVYNSPLHF. The chain couples TRBV28 to TRBJ1-6; a weak D match, TRBD1 (6 bases). CDR3 length: 13 amino acids. In germline, CDR1 is MDHEN, CDR2 SYDVKM. The V end lost 10 bases, the J end lost 4 bases, and 11 bases lay between the germline ends.

The gene calls are TRBV2 and TRBJ2-4, with a tentative D call TRBD2 (6 bases). This CDR3 is 15 amino acids long. Germline lookup yields CDR1 SNHLY and CDR2 FYNNEI. Trimming stripped 4 bases from V and 0 bases from J, with 10 bases between. CDR3 amino acids: CASSVGGVAKNIQYF. CDR3 DNA sequence: TGTGCCAGCAGTGTCGGGGGAGTAGCCAAAAACATTCAGTACTTC. Full variable domain (outside the CDR3, taken from reference TRBV2 and TRBJ2-4): EPEVTQTPSHQVTQMGQEVILRCVPISNHLYFYWYRQILGQKVEFLVSFYNNEISEKSEIFDDQFSVERPDGSNFTLKIRSTKLEDSAMYFCASSVGGVAKNIQYFGAGTRLSVL.

The chain links TRBV4-3 to TRBJ2-7; 9 nucleotides align to TRBD1. Germline V gene sequence: CDR1 LGHNA, CDR2 YSLEER. J was trimmed by 3 bases and V by 5 bases; bases with no gene match: 14. There are 17 residues in the CDR3. The CDR3 loop is CASSNSGVGTGNYEQYF. CDR3 in DNA: TGCGCCAGCAGCAACTCGGGGGTCGGGACAGGGAACTACGAGCAGTACTTC.

The V and J genes are TRBV28 and TRBJ1-2; 7 bases are a match to TRBD1. The CDR3 totals 13 residues. V shed 5 bases, J shed 8 bases, and the junction held 8 bases outside the gene matches. The V gene's germline CDR1 is MDHEN and CDR2 SYDVKM. This CDR3 reads CASSPAQGLGYTF. CDR3 bases: TGTGCCAGCAGTCCGGCACAGGGGCTGGGCTACACCTTC.

This sequence joins TRBV19 and TRBJ1-1, with D hard to call. Germline assignment: CDR1 LNHDA and CDR2 SQIVND (reference sequence). V was clipped by 8 bases and J by 5 bases, with 6 bases between them. The CDR3 is 10 amino acids. CDR3 loop: CASRRTEAFF. The CDR3 coding sequence is TGTGCCAGTCGGAGGACTGAAGCTTTCTTT.

This clone was recorded a few times. The chain employs TRBV18 and TRBJ2-7, with D tentatively TRBD1 (7 bases). The length of the CDR3 is 12 residues. V was trimmed by 5 bases and J by 4 bases, leaving 9 bases between them. Per germline, CDR1 KGHSH and CDR2 LQKENI. Here the CDR3 DNA reads TGTGCCAGCTCATCAGGGGGGTACGAGCAGTACTTC. This translates into CASSSGGYEQYF.

The V and J genes are TRBV6-1 and TRBJ2-7, with unresolved D. There are 14 residues in the CDR3. V gave up 3 bases and J gave up 1 base, with 10 bases separating them. Germline V CDR1 and CDR2: MNHNS, SASEGT. The CDR3: CASSELQTSYEQYF. The CDR3 DNA sequence: TGTGCCAGCAGTGAGCTACAGACGTCCTACGAGCAGTACTTC.

This clone was seen only a few times. The rearrangement uses TRBV30 and TRBJ2-5; D unresolved. This CDR3 contains 13 residues. V lost 0 bases and J lost 3, with 8 bases in between. The germline V gene encodes CDR1 GTSNPN and CDR2 SVGIG (reference sequence). CDR3 sequence (DNA): TGTGCCTGGAGTGTACACCTAGAAGAGACCCAGTACTTC. It translates to CAWSVHLEETQYF. The variable domain in full, with the rest retrieved from reference TRBV30 and TRBJ2-5, is SQTIHQWPATLVQPVGSPLSLECTVEGTSNPNLYWYRQAAGRGLQLLFYSVGIGQISSEVPQNLSASRPQDRQFILSSKKLLLSDSGFYLCAWSVHLEETQYFGPGTRLLVL.

The chain employs TRBV4-1 and TRBJ1-2; TRBD1 aligns across 10 bases. The CDR3 consists of 14 residues. Germline V gives CDR1 MGHRA, CDR2 YSYEKL. V shed 4 bases and J 7 bases; nucleotides not matched to a gene: 6. This CDR3 reads CASSLDRGQGGYTF. For the CDR3, the DNA is TGCGCCAGCAGCCTTGACAGGGGGCAAGGTGGCTACACCTTC.

This clone was seen a few times. This rearrangement joins TRBV9 to TRBJ2-6; D is possibly TRBD1 (6 bases). V dropped 2 bases and J dropped 4 bases, with 13 bases sitting between them. The CDR3 totals 16 residues. Germline V gives CDR1 SGDLS, CDR2 YYNGEE. Here the CDR3 reads CASSVATGWGANVLTF. The CDR3 DNA sequence: TGTGCCAGCAGCGTGGCTACAGGGTGGGGGGCCAACGTCCTGACTTTC.

This chain uses TRBV7-3 with TRBJ2-1, with D perhaps TRBD2 (5 bases). V was clipped by 5 bases and J by 5 bases, with 7 bases between them. The CDR3 extends over 12 amino acids. Germline V CDR1 and CDR2: SGHTA, FQGTGA. CDR3 sequence: CASSRGNNEQFF. The CDR3 DNA reads TGTGCCAGCAGCCGGGGTAACAATGAGCAGTTCTTC.

The chain carries TRBV7-8 and TRBJ2-3; 16 nucleotides match TRBD2. This CDR3 has 18 amino acids. Trimming took 0 bases from V and 2 from J; bases not matched to a gene: 2. The V gene's germline CDR1 is SGHVS and CDR2 FQNEAQ. CDR3 sequence reads: CASSLAGTSGRATDTQYF. The CDR3 DNA sequence: TGTGCCAGCAGCTTAGCGGGGACTAGCGGGAGGGCCACAGATACGCAGTATTTT.

The V gene is TRBV2, the J gene TRBJ1-5; D not certain. This CDR3 has 14 amino acids. CDR1 and CDR2 from the germline V gene are SNHLY and FYNNEI. The V and J ends lost 5 bases and 1 base respectively, with 9 bases between them. CDR3: CASSSLRSNQPQHF. CDR3 coding DNA: TGTGCCAGCAGTTCTCTACGGAGCAATCAGCCCCAGCATTTT.

V is TRBV28 and J is TRBJ2-1; D call uncertain. The germline V gene encodes CDR1 MDHEN and CDR2 SYDVKM. This CDR3 region has 13 residues. Between the trimmed V and J ends, which lost 3 bases and 7 bases, there was a span of 10 bases. The CDR3 DNA follows: TGTGCCAGCAGTTTGACCCAACAGAATGAGCAGTTCTTC. It yields the protein CASSLTQQNEQFF.

The rearrangement joins TRBV5-1 to TRBJ1-3, with a possible D match to TRBD1 (6 bases). CDR1 is SGHRS, CDR2 YFSETQ, per germline. Trimming removed 7 bases from V and 4 bases from J, with 21 bases in between. CDR3 length equals 16 residues. CDR3 bases: TGCGCCAGCGCCAGACCGCGGGGGCTATCGGGAAACACCATATATTTT. Its protein is CASARPRGLSGNTIYF.

This clone turned up a few times. The rearrangement links TRBV7-9 to TRBJ2-6, with TRBD2 as a possible D gene (5 bases). The CDR3 extends over 16 amino acids. Trimming stripped 5 bases from V and 0 bases from J, with 11 bases between. Germline V gene lookup returns CDR1 SEHNR and CDR2 FQNEAQ (reference sequence). The CDR3 region is CASSPPRGSGANVLTF. CDR3 bases: TGTGCCAGCAGCCCCCCTCGGGGCTCTGGGGCCAACGTCCTGACTTTC.